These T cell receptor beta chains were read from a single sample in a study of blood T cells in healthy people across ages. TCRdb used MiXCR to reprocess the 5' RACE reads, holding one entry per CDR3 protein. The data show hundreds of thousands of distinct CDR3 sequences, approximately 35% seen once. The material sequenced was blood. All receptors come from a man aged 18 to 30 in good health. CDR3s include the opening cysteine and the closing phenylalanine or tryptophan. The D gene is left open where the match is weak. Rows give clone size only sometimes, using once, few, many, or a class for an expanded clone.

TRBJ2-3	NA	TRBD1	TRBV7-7	TGTGCCAGCAGCAAGTCCCGGGACAGGGTAGATACGCAGTATTTT	CASSKSRDRVDTQYF
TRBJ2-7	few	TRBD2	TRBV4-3	TGCGCCAGCAGCCAAGATAGCGGGGGCCTTTACAATGAGCAGTACTTC	CASSQDSGGLYNEQYF
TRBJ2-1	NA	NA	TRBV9	TGTGCCAGCAGCGTAGGAAGGACACACAATGAGCAGTTCTTC	CASSVGRTHNEQFF
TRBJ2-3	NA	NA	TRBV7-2	TGTGCCAGCAGCTTAGCGATCTCAGATACGCAGTATTTT	CASSLAISDTQYF
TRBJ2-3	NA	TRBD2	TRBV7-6	TGTGCCAGCAGCTTAGTCCGGGAGGCGGCAAATACGCAGTATTTT	CASSLVREAANTQYF
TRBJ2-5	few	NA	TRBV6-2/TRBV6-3	TGTGCCAGCAGCCAGCGGAAAGAGACCCAGTACTTC	CASSQRKETQYF
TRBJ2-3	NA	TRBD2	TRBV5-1	TGCGCCAGCAGCTATGAAGGAGCGGGAGCTCTCCAGGATACGCAGTATTTT	CASSYEGAGALQDTQYF
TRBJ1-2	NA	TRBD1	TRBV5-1	TGCGCCAGCAGCGCCGGGACAGGACACTATGGCTACACCTTC	CASSAGTGHYGYTF
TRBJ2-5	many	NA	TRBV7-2	TGTGCCAGCAGCTTTAAGTCAGAGACCCAGTACTTC	CASSFKSETQYF
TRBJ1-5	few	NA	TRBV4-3	TGCGCCAGCAGCCAGACTATTGAGCAGCCCCAGCATTTT	CASSQTIEQPQHF
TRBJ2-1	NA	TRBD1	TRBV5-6	TGTGCCAGCAGCTTCGCGGGACAGGGGTACAATGAGCAGTTCTTC	CASSFAGQGYNEQFF
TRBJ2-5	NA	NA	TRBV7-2	TGTGCCAGCAGCTCGACAGTACAAGAGACCCAGTACTTC	CASSSTVQETQYF
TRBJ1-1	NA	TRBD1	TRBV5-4	TGTGCCAGCAGCTCAGCCGGGACAGGGCACACTGAAGCTTTCTTT	CASSSAGTGHTEAFF
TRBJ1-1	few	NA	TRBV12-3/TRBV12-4	TGTGCCAGCAGGCGTAGGGCAGGGGTCACTGAAGCTTTCTTT	CASRRRAGVTEAFF
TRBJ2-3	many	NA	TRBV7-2	TGTGCCAGCAGCTTACAGGGGAACACGCAGTATTTT	CASSLQGNTQYF
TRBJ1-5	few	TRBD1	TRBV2	TGTGCCAGCAGACCCGACAGGGGCAATCAGCCCCAGCATTTT	CASRPDRGNQPQHF
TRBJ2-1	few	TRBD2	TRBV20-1	TGCAGTGCAGCCCAACCGGGACTAGCATACGAGCAGTTCTTC	CSAAQPGLAYEQFF
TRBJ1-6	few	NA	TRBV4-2	TGTGCCAGCAGCCAAGGGGTCTCGGGTTCCTCCTATAATTCACCCCTCCACTTT	CASSQGVSGSSYNSPLHF
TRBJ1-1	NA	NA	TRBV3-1	TGTGCCAGCAGCCCTTTAAACAGGGTTCCCGAAGCTTTCTTT	CASSPLNRVPEAFF
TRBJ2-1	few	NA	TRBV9	TGTGCCAGCAGCGACACCCGAGAGCAGTTCTTC	CASSDTREQFF
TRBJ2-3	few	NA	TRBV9	TGTGCCAGCAGCGAGGGGATAAGTACAGATACGCAGTATTTT	CASSEGISTDTQYF
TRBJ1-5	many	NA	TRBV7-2	TGTGCCAGCAGTTTGGCAGGTTATAGCAATCAGCCCCAGCATTTT	CASSLAGYSNQPQHF
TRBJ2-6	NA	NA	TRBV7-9	TGTGCCAGCAGCTTAGCTGCAGGGACGGACTCTGGGGCCAACGTCCTGACTTTC	CASSLAAGTDSGANVLTF
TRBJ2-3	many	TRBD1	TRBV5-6	TGTGCCAGCAGCTTCGGACAGGGGGCAGATACGCAGTATTTT	CASSFGQGADTQYF
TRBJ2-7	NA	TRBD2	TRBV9	TGTGCCAGCAGCGCCTACGGGACTAGCGGTTACGAGCAGTACTTC	CASSAYGTSGYEQYF
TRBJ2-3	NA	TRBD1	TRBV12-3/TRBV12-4	TGTGCCAGCAGTTTTCCCCCCCGGCCAGGGGGCACAGATGCGCAGTATTTT	CASSFPPRPGGTDAQYF
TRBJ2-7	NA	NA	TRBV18	TGTGCCAGCTCTCCCGGGACTCCCCCCTACGAGCAGTACTTC	CASSPGTPPYEQYF
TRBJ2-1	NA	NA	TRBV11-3	TGTGCCAGCAGCGCCAGAATCGGAGCGGGCCCCTACAATGAGCAGTTCTTC	CASSARIGAGPYNEQFF
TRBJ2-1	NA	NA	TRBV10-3	TGTGCCATCAGGGTACAGGGTGTCGCCTACAATGAGCAGTTCTTC	CAIRVQGVAYNEQFF